The rows below give T cell receptor beta chains drawn from one sample of a study of regulatory T cells in long-lasting Graves disease. TCRdb analysed the multiplex PCR reads with MiXCR anew, one entry per CDR3 protein. This table has approximately 490,000 distinct CDR3 sequences, around 15% appearing once. This same sample was also taken into another study, of T cells in Graves' hyperthyroidism and ophthalmopathy.

Sequencing used peripheral blood mononuclear cells (PBMCs), obtained at new diagnosis, from a patient treated with antithyroid drugs. All receptors derive from a man in his forties or fifties with Graves disease. CDR3s include the opening cysteine and the closing phenylalanine or tryptophan. A D gene is named only where the DNA matches it firmly. Size is omitted from some rows. Given values are once, few, many or a class for expanded clones.

.	TRBV3-1	many	TRBJ1-5	CASSQYADQPQHF	TGTGCCAGCAGCCAATACGCGGATCAGCCCCAGCATTTT
TRBD2	TRBV6-1	.	TRBJ2-1	CASSGRLAGGLYEQFF	TGTGCCAGCAGTGGCCGACTAGCGGGAGGATTGTATGAGCAGTTCTTC
TRBD2	TRBV20-1	many	TRBJ2-5	CSAFRLAGVRETQYF	TGCAGTGCTTTCCGACTAGCGGGAGTACGAGAGACCCAGTACTTC
.	TRBV28	many	TRBJ2-7	CASGSRGSHEQYF	TGTGCCAGCGGCTCCCGGGGGAGCCACGAGCAGTACTTC
.	TRBV5-5	few	TRBJ1-1	CASSLALGHLEAFF	TGTGCCAGCAGCTTGGCCTTGGGACACCTTGAAGCTTTCTTT
.	TRBV29-1	few	TRBJ2-1	CSVESENEQFF	TGCAGCGTTGAATCGGAGAATGAGCAGTTCTTC
.	TRBV6-1	.	TRBJ1-2	CASSEPHYGYTF	TGTGCCAGCAGTGAACCTCACTATGGCTACACCTTC
TRBD1	TRBV28	many	TRBJ2-7	CASSLTGQTYEQYF	TGTGCCAGCAGTTTAACGGGACAGACTTACGAGCAGTACTTC
.	TRBV12-3/TRBV12-4	.	TRBJ2-4	CASSLLLVQVF	TGTGCCAGCAGTTTACTTCTGGTCCAGGTCTTC
.	TRBV28	.	TRBJ2-2	CASSLNSGWSGELFF	TGTGCCAGCAGTTTAAACAGTGGATGGTCCGGGGAGCTGTTTTTT
.	TRBV20-1	few	TRBJ1-6	CSASSVAINSPLHF	TGCAGTGCTAGTAGTGTGGCGATAAATTCACCCCTCCACTTT
.	TRBV3-1	many	TRBJ1-5	CASSQRGGQPQHF	TGTGCCAGCAGCCAGAGGGGGGGTCAGCCCCAGCATTTT
.	TRBV5-1	many	TRBJ2-3	CASSLGVVSTDTQYF	TGCGCCAGCAGCTTGGGCGTAGTTAGCACAGATACGCAGTATTTT
TRBD2	TRBV9	.	TRBJ2-2	CASSYAGGSDGELFF	TGTGCCAGCAGCTATGCGGGAGGATCGGATGGGGAGCTGTTTTTT
.	TRBV10-3	once	TRBJ2-1	CAISSFSRDNEQFF	TGTGCCATCAGTTCATTTAGCAGAGACAATGAGCAGTTCTTC
.	TRBV13	many	TRBJ2-7	CASSSAGLGEQYF	TGTGCCAGCAGCTCAGCGGGCCTCGGGGAGCAGTACTTC
.	TRBV5-1	.	TRBJ2-2	CASSLAWEKAGELFF	TGCGCCAGCAGCTTAGCCTGGGAGAAGGCCGGGGAGCTGTTTTTT
.	TRBV4-1	many	TRBJ2-7	CASSQDRMAFLTSEQYF	TGCGCCAGCAGCCAAGATCGAATGGCTTTCCTTACTTCCGAGCAGTACTTC
.	TRBV5-1	.	TRBJ1-4	CASSPDEGRNEKLFF	TGCGCCAGCAGCCCGGACGAGGGTAGGAATGAAAAACTGTTTTTT
.	TRBV12-3/TRBV12-4	many	TRBJ2-7	CASSLTAGSYEQYF	TGTGCCAGCAGTTTAACGGCGGGCTCCTACGAGCAGTACTTC
.	TRBV19	few	TRBJ2-6	CASKRQLDSGANVLTF	TGTGCCAGTAAGAGGCAGCTAGACTCTGGGGCCAACGTCCTGACTTTC
TRBD2	TRBV28	few	TRBJ2-3	CASSFPLAGTDTQYF	TGTGCCAGCAGTTTCCCACTAGCGGGAACAGATACGCAGTATTTT
.	TRBV27	.	TRBJ2-2	CASSTIAGHLNTGELFF	TGTGCCAGCAGCACAATTGCGGGACACTTAAACACCGGGGAGCTGTTTTTT
TRBD1	TRBV19	few	TRBJ1-3	CASSVGQGAPGNTIYF	TGTGCCAGTAGTGTTGGACAGGGGGCGCCTGGAAACACCATATATTTT
.	TRBV9	.	TRBJ2-2	CASSGRGAGTGELFF	TGTGCCAGCAGCGGTAGGGGCGCGGGCACCGGGGAGCTGTTTTTT
.	TRBV20-1	few	TRBJ1-2	CSTRRSYGYTF	TGCAGCACCCGAAGGTCCTATGGCTACACCTTC
.	TRBV4-2	.	TRBJ2-7	CASSEVTGLYEQYF	TGTGCCAGCAGCGAAGTGACGGGACTCTACGAGCAGTACTTC
.	TRBV2	.	TRBJ1-4	CASSRGKGRANEKLFF	TGTGCCAGCAGCAGAGGGAAAGGGCGGGCTAATGAAAAACTGTTTTTT
TRBD2	TRBV20-1	few	TRBJ2-3	CSATTGSGSGSDTQYF	TGCAGTGCTACTACAGGGTCGGGTAGCGGGAGTGATACGCAGTATTTT
TRBD2	TRBV11-3	many	TRBJ2-7	CASSLVSGNSYEQYF	TGTGCCAGCAGCTTGGTTAGCGGGAATTCGTACGAGCAGTACTTC
TRBD2	TRBV12-3/TRBV12-4	few	TRBJ2-5	CASRGGLAAREAQYF	TGTGCCAGCAGAGGAGGACTAGCGGCGCGGGAGGCCCAGTACTTC
.	TRBV30	many	TRBJ2-1	CAWSVLRVNEQFF	TGTGCCTGGAGTGTACTGAGGGTCAATGAGCAGTTCTTC
.	TRBV6-1	.	TRBJ2-1	CASRPIELGSNEQFF	TGTGCCAGCAGACCCATTGAATTGGGGTCCAATGAGCAGTTCTTC
.	TRBV20-1	.	TRBJ1-1	CSARESPGTEAFF	TGCAGTGCTAGAGAGTCTCCGGGTACTGAAGCTTTCTTT
.	TRBV6-2/TRBV6-3	many	TRBJ2-1	CASSYFEQGGNEQFF	TGTGCCAGCAGTTATTTTGAACAGGGGGGGAATGAGCAGTTCTTC
.	TRBV5-1	many	TRBJ2-4	CASNLGGSENIQYF	TGCGCCAGCAACCTAGGAGGGTCGGAGAACATTCAGTACTTC
.	TRBV12-3/TRBV12-4	few	TRBJ1-3	CASSFQGSGNTIYF	TGTGCCAGCAGCTTTCAGGGATCTGGAAACACCATATATTTT
TRBD2	TRBV5-4	many	TRBJ2-7	CASSYSGRAYEQYF	TGTGCCAGCAGCTACTCAGGGAGGGCCTACGAGCAGTACTTC
.	TRBV11-2	many	TRBJ2-3	CASSGRQVLVYF	TGTGCCAGCAGCGGTCGACAGGTGCTTGTTTATTTT
.	TRBV27	few	TRBJ2-7	CASSLYLGGGEQYF	TGTGCCAGCAGTTTATATTTGGGGGGAGGCGAGCAGTACTTC
.	TRBV3-1	many	TRBJ1-6	CASSQFGTWDSPLHF	TGTGCCAGCAGCCAGTTTGGGACCTGGGATTCACCCCTCCACTTT
.	TRBV11-1	few	TRBJ2-2	CASSSRDSALSGELFF	TGTGCCAGCAGCTCGCGGGACTCCGCTTTATCCGGGGAGCTGTTTTTT
.	TRBV20-1	many	TRBJ2-1	CSAQDDSYNEQFF	TGCAGTGCACAGGACGACTCCTACAATGAGCAGTTCTTC
TRBD1	TRBV20-1	many	TRBJ2-7	CSARDASPGGQGGYEQYF	TGCAGTGCTAGAGACGCCTCTCCTGGGGGACAGGGCGGCTACGAGCAGTACTTC
.	TRBV13	many	TRBJ2-3	CASSSRGADTQYF	TGTGCCAGCAGCTCCCGCGGAGCAGATACGCAGTATTTT
.	TRBV28	.	TRBJ2-2	CASSGLLPNTGELFF	TGTGCCAGCAGTGGGCTTCTACCGAACACCGGGGAGCTGTTTTTT
.	TRBV2	many	TRBJ2-3	CASGPLRGTTQYF	TGTGCCAGCGGTCCGCTCCGCGGCACTACGCAGTATTTT
.	TRBV19	few	TRBJ2-1	CASSASKAGDEQFF	TGTGCCAGTAGTGCCTCCAAGGCTGGCGATGAGCAGTTCTTC
.	TRBV24-1	few	TRBJ2-5	CATSDLTDSWETQYF	TGTGCCACCAGTGACCTAACCGACTCCTGGGAGACCCAGTACTTC
.	TRBV27	.	TRBJ1-4	CASSVRLNEKLFF	TGTGCCAGCAGTGTTAGGCTAAATGAAAAACTGTTTTTT
.	TRBV11-3	many	TRBJ2-2	CASSLGGRPLNTGELFF	TGTGCCAGCAGCTTAGGTGGTCGTCCGTTGAACACCGGGGAGCTGTTTTTT